The rows below give T cell receptor beta chains drawn from one sample of a study of identical twins' blood T cells. TCRdb independently ran MiXCR on the 5' RACE reads; one entry per CDR3 protein. Among about 370,000 distinct CDR3 sequences listed, over 25% were seen once. The sequenced material came from PBMCs. The receptor set was obtained from a woman aged 18 to 50 in good health. Each CDR3 is given with its conserved first and last residue. Each record gives: D gene, clone size, J gene, V gene, CDR3 DNA, CDR3 protein. A D gene is named only where the DNA matches it firmly. Only some rows state a clone size, as once, few, many or a class for expanded clones.

TRBD1,-,TRBJ1-1,TRBV20-1,TGCAGTGCTAGACCTTACAGGGGACTAGTCACTGAAGCTTTCTTT,CSARPYRGLVTEAFF
-,few,TRBJ2-1,TRBV20-1,TGCAGTGCTAGAGATGGAAAAATCCAGATGCAGTTCTTC,CSARDGKIQMQFF
-,many,TRBJ2-1,TRBV7-7,TGTGCCAGCAGCTTAGACCCCTACAATGAGCAGTTCTTC,CASSLDPYNEQFF
TRBD1,-,TRBJ1-5,TRBV19,TGTGCCAGTAGTACCCACCGGGACAGGAACAATCAGCCCCAGCATTTT,CASSTHRDRNNQPQHF
TRBD2,many,TRBJ2-3,TRBV10-3,TGTGCCATCAGTGTACTAGCGGGGGGCACAGATACGCAGTATTTT,CAISVLAGGTDTQYF
-,few,TRBJ1-6,TRBV5-1,TGCGCCAGCAGCTTGGGGACGGCGGATAATTCACCCCTCCACTTT,CASSLGTADNSPLHF
TRBD2,few,TRBJ2-1,TRBV2,TGTGCCAGCGGGGGGGACTTCCAGAATACGCGTTTCGAGTTCTTC,CASGGDFQNTRFEFF
-,-,TRBJ1-3,TRBV4-2,TGTGCCAGCAGCCAATGGGTCTCTGGAAACACCATATATTTT,CASSQWVSGNTIYF
-,-,TRBJ2-1,TRBV12-1,TGTGCCAGCAGCTTTATTTTACAACGGGGGACCTCCTACAATGAGCAGTTCTTC,CASSFILQRGTSYNEQFF
TRBD2,many,TRBJ2-1,TRBV6-2/TRBV6-3,TGTGCCAGCAGTCTTCTAGCGGGAGAGGTTAATGAGCAGTTCTTC,CASSLLAGEVNEQFF
-,-,TRBJ2-7,TRBV27,TGTGCCAGCAGGGGGACATTCCTTTCCGGACAGTACTTC,CASRGTFLSGQYF
-,-,TRBJ1-5,TRBV2,TGTGCCAGCAGTGCAACTGAGTATAGCAATCAGCCCCAGCATTTT,CASSATEYSNQPQHF
TRBD2,few,TRBJ2-1,TRBV6-6,TGTGCCAGCCACGGGGGGTCCCATGAGCAGTTCTTC,CASHGGSHEQFF
TRBD1,few,TRBJ1-5,TRBV3-1,TGTGCCAGCAGCCAAAGCGGGGGAGGGACAGTCAATCAGCCCCAGCATTTT,CASSQSGGGTVNQPQHF
-,few,TRBJ1-5,TRBV27,TGTGCCAGCAGTCCAGGACCCTATAAGGCCGTATACCATTTT,CASSPGPYKAVYHF
-,many,TRBJ1-6,TRBV7-2,TGCGCCAGCAGCTTAGGGGTGCGAAATTCACCCCTCCACTTT,CASSLGVRNSPLHF
-,-,TRBJ2-2,TRBV10-3,TGTGCCATCAGTGGGAATCAGCGGGAGCTGTTTTTT,CAISGNQRELFF
-,-,TRBJ1-1,TRBV30,TGTGCCTGGAATGGTGAGACGGTGAACACTGAAGCTTTCTTT,CAWNGETVNTEAFF
-,few,TRBJ2-3,TRBV11-2,TGTGCCAGCAGCTTAGTGTCGTTCACAGATACGCAGTATTTT,CASSLVSFTDTQYF
-,-,TRBJ2-1,TRBV12-3/TRBV12-4,TGTGCCAGCAGTTTGTTGGCAGTTGAGCAGTTCTTC,CASSLLAVEQFF
TRBD1,few,TRBJ1-2,TRBV11-2,TGTGCCAGCAGCTTGTCGCAGGGACAGATCTATGGCTACACCTTC,CASSLSQGQIYGYTF
-,-,TRBJ2-1,TRBV12-3/TRBV12-4,TGTGCCAGCAGTTTCAGTCAGGACTCCTACAATGAGCAGTTCTTC,CASSFSQDSYNEQFF